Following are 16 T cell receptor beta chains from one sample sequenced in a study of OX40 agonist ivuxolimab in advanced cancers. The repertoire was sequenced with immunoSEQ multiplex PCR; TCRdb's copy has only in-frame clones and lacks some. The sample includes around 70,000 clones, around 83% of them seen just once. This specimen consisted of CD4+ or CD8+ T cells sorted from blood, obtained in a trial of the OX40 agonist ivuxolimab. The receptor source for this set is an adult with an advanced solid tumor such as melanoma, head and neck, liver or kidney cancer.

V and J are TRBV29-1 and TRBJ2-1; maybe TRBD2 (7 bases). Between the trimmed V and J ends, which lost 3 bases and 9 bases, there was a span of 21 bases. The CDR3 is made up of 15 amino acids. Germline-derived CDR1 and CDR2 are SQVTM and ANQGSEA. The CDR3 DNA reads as TGCAGCGTTGAGCGCGGACTAAGGGGGGGCAGTGAGCAGTTCTTC. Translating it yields CSVERGLRGGSEQFF.

The CDR3 spells CASSPRGPFAEAFF. The CDR3, as DNA: TGTGCCAGCAGCCCCCGGGGCCCGTTCGCTGAAGCTTTCTTT. This chain links TRBV6-5 with TRBJ1-1; a possible D gene is TRBD1 (5 bases). V dropped 6 bases and J dropped 6 bases, with 17 bases sitting between them. The CDR3 sequence is 14 residues long. Germline CDR1 is MNHEY and CDR2 is SVGAGI.

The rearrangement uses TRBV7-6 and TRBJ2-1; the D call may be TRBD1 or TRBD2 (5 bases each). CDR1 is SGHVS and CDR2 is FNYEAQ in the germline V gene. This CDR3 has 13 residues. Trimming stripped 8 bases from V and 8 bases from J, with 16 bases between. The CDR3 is CASGLRTIDEQFF. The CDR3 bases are TGTGCCAGCGGACTCAGGACAATCGATGAGCAGTTCTTC.

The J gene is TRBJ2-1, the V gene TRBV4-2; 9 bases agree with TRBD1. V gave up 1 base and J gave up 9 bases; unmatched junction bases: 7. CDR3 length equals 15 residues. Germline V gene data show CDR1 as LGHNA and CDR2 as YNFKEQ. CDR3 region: CASSQVGQGEGEQFF. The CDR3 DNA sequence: TGTGCCAGCAGCCAAGTGGGACAGGGTGAAGGTGAGCAGTTCTTC.

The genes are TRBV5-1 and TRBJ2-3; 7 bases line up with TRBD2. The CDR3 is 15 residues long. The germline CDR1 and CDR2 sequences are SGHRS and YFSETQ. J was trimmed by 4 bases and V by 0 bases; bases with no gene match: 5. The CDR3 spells CASSLGGRAPDTQYF. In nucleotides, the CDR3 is TGCGCCAGCAGCTTGGGAGGGAGGGCCCCAGATACGCAGTATTTT.

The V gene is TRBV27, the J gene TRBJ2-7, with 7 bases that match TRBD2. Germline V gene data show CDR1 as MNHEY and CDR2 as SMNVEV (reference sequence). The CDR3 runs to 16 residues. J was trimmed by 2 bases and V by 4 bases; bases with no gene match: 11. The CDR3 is CASSSTKSGTTYEQYF. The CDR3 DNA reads TGTGCCAGCAGTTCAACTAAATCCGGGACTACCTACGAGCAGTACTTC.

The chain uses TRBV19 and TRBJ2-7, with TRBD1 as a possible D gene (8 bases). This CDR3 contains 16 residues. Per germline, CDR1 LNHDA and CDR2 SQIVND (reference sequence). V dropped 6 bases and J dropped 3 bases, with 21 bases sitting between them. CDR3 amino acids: CASSLGQGGRDYEQYF. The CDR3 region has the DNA TGTGCCAGTAGCTTAGGACAGGGAGGGCGGGACTACGAGCAGTACTTC.

The CDR3 region has the DNA TGTGCCAGCCGACTCGAGTTTAGCACAGATACGCAGTATTTT. Its protein is CASRLEFSTDTQYF. This sequence joins TRBV7-2 and TRBJ2-3, with no clear D. V gave up 8 bases and J gave up 0 bases, with 12 bases separating them. CDR3 length equals 14 residues. Germline loops: CDR1 SGHTA, CDR2 FQGNSA.

CDR3 loop: CASSLEILDTGELFF. The CDR3 DNA reads TGTGCCAGCAGCTTGGAGATTCTGGACACCGGGGAGCTGTTTTTT. The chain has TRBV7-2 and TRBJ2-2, with D hard to call. V dropped 3 bases and J dropped 3 bases, with 11 bases sitting between them. Germline values: CDR1 SGHTA, CDR2 FQGNSA. This CDR3 region has 15 residues.

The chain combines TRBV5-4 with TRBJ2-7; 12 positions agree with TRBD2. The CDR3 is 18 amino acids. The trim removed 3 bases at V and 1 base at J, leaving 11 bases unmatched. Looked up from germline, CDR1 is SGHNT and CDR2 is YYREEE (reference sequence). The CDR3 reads CASSSRSTSGRFSYEQYF. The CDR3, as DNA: TGTGCCAGCAGCTCGAGGTCCACTAGCGGGAGGTTTTCCTACGAGCAGTACTTC.

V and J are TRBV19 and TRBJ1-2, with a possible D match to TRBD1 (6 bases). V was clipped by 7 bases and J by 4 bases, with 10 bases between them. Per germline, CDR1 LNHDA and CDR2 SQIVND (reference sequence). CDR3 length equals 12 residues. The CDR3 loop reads CASTGGPYGYTF. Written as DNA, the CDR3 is TGTGCCAGTACTGGGGGGCCCTATGGCTACACCTTC.

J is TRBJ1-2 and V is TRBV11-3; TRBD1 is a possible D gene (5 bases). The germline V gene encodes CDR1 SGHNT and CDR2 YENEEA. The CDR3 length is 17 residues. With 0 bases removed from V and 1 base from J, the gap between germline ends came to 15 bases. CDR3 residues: CASSLDGKGVDNYGYTF. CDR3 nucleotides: TGTGCCAGCAGCTTAGATGGTAAAGGGGTGGATAACTATGGCTACACCTTC.

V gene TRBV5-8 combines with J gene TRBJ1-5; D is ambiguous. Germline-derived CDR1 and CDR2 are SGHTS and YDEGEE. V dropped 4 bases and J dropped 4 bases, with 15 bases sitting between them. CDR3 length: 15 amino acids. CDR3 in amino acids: CASSPGQAGNQPQHF. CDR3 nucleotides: TGTGCCAGCAGCCCGGGTCAGGCGGGAAATCAGCCCCAGCATTTT. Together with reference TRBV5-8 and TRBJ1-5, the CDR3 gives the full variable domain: EAGVTQSPTHLIKTRGQQATLRCSPISGHTSVYWYQQALGLGLQFLLWYDEGEERNRGNFPPRFSGRQFPNYSSELNVNALELEDSALYLCASSPGQAGNQPQHFGDGTRLSIL.

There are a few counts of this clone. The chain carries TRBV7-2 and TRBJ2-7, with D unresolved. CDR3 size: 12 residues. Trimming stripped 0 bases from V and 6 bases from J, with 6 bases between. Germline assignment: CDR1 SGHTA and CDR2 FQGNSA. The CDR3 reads CASSLARTEQYF. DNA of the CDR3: TGTGCCAGCAGCTTAGCGAGAACCGAGCAGTACTTC.

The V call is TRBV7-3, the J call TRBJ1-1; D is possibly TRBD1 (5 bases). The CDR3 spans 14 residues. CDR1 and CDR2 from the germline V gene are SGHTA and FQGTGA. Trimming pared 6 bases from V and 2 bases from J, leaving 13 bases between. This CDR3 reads CASRIDRFNTEAFF. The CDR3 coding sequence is TGTGCCAGCAGGATCGACAGATTTAACACTGAAGCTTTCTTT.

The CDR3 DNA reads TGTGCCAGCAGTATGGGGATCGCGGTAAATGAGCAGTTCTTC. It translates to CASSMGIAVNEQFF. This chain uses TRBV25-1 with TRBJ2-1; no firm D call. Germline CDR1 reads MGHDK; CDR2 reads SYGVNS. This CDR3 contains 14 residues. Trimming removed 5 bases from V and 7 bases from J, with 15 bases in between.